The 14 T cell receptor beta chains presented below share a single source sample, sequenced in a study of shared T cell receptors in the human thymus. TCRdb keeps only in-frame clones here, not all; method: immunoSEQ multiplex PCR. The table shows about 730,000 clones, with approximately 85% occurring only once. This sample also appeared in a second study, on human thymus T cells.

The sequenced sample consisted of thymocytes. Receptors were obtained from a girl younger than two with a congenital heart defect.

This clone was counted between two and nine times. CDR3: CASSPETGWWTEAFF. The CDR3 DNA reads as TGTGCCAGCAGCCCAGAGACAGGTTGGTGGACTGAAGCTTTCTTT. The chain links TRBV7-6 to TRBJ1-1; TRBD1 might be the D (6 bases). Per germline, CDR1 SGHVS and CDR2 FNYEAQ. Trimming pared 5 bases from V and 5 bases from J, leaving 18 bases between. The length of the CDR3 is 15 residues.

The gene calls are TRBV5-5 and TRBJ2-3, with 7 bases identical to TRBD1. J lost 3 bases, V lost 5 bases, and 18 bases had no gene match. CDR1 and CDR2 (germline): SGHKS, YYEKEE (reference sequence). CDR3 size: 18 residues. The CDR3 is CASSLTHSYRGETDTQYF. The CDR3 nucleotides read TGTGCCAGCAGTCTCACCCACTCCTACAGGGGCGAGACAGATACGCAGTATTTT.

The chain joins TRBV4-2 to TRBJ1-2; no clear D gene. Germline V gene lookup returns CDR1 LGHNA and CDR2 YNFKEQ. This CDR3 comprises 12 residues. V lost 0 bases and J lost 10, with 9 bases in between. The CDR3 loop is CASSQDRSPYTF. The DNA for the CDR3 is TGTGCCAGCAGCCAAGATCGGTCCCCCTACACCTTC.

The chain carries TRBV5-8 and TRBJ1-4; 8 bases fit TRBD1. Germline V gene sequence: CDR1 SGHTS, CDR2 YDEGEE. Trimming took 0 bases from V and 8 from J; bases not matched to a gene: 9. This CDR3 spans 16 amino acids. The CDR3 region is CASSLVPRGRWEKLFF. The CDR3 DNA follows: TGTGCCAGCAGCTTGGTTCCCAGGGGGCGTTGGGAAAAACTGTTTTTT.

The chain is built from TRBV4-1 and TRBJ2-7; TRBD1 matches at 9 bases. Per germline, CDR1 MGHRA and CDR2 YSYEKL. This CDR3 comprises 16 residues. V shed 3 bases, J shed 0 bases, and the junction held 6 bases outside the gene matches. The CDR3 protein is CASSHNRGLSSYEQYF. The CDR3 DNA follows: TGCGCCAGCAGCCACAACAGGGGGCTAAGCTCCTACGAGCAGTACTTC.

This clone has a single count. CDR3 in DNA: TGTGCCAGCAGCTTAGTAGGGACAGGGGACTATGGCTACACCTTC. Its protein is CASSLVGTGDYGYTF. The chain recombines TRBV11-2 with TRBJ1-2; 10 bases align to TRBD1. V shed 1 base, J shed 3 bases, and the junction held 2 bases outside the gene matches. The length of the CDR3 is 15 residues. Germline V gene sequence: CDR1 SGHAT, CDR2 FQNNGV.

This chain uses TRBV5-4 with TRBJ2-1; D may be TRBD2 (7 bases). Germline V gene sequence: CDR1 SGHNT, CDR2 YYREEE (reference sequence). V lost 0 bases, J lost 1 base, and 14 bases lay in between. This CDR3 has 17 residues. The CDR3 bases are TGTGCCAGCAGCTTGGGGGTCGGGGGGCGTTCCTACAATGAGCAGTTCTTC. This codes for CASSLGVGGRSYNEQFF.

The CDR3 sequence: CASSFGSNRGLCETQYF. CDR3 sequence (DNA): TGCGCCAGCAGCTTTGGCTCGAACAGGGGGCTGTGCGAGACCCAGTACTTC. The J gene is TRBJ2-5, the V gene TRBV5-1; 9 bases fit TRBD1. Germline V gives CDR1 SGHRS, CDR2 YFSETQ. V lost 2 bases and J lost 5; bases outside the gene matches: 13. The CDR3 length is 17 residues.

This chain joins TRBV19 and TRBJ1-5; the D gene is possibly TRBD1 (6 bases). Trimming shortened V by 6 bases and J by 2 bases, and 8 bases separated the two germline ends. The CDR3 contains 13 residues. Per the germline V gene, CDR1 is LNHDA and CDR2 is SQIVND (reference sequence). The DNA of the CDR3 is TGTGCCAGTAGCTGGGGGCGCAATCAGCCCCAGCATTTT. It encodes CASSWGRNQPQHF.

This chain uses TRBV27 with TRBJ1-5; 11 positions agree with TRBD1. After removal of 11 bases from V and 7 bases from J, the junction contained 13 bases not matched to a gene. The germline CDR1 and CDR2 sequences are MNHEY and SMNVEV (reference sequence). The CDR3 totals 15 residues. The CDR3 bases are TGTGCCGGCTGCGGACAGGGGGCTTTTAGGCAGCCCCAGCATTTT. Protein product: CAGCGQGAFRQPQHF.

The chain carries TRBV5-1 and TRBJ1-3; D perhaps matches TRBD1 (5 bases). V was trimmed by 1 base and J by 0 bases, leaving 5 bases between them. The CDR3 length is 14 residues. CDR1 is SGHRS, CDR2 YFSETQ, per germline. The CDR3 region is CASSLRGSGNTIYF. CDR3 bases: TGCGCCAGCAGCTTGAGGGGCTCTGGAAACACCATATATTTT.

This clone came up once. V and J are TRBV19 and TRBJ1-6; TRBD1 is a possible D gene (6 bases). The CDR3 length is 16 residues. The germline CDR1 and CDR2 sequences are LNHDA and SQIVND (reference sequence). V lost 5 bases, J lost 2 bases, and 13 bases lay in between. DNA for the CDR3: TGTGCCAGTAGTGCGCTACAGGGAGCCTATAATTCACCCCTCCACTTT. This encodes CASSALQGAYNSPLHF.

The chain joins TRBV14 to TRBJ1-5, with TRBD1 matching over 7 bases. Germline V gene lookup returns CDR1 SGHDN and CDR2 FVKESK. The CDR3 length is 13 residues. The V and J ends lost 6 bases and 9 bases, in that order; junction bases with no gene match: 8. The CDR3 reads CASSLQGQGPQHF. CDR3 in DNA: TGTGCCAGCAGTCTACAGGGGCAGGGGCCCCAGCATTTT.

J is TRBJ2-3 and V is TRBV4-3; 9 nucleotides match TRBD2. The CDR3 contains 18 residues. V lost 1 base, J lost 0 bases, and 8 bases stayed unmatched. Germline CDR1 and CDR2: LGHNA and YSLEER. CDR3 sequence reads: CASSQVGAGGLSTDTQYF. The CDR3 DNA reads TGCGCCAGCAGCCAAGTCGGAGCGGGGGGCCTCAGCACAGATACGCAGTATTTT.